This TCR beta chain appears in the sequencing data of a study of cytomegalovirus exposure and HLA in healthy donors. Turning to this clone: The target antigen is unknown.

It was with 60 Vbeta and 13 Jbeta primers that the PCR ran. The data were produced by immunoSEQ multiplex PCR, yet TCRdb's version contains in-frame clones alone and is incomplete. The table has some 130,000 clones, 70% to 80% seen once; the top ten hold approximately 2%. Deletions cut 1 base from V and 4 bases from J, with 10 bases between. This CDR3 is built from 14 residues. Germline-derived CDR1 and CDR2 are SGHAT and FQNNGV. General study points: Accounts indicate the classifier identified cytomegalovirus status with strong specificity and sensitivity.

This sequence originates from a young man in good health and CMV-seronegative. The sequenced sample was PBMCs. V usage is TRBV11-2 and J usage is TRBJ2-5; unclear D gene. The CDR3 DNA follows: TGTGCCAGCAGCTTAGGACGGTGGGCAGAGACCCAGTACTTC. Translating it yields CASSLGRWAETQYF.